This T cell receptor beta chain was captured in a study of blood T cell repertoires in COVID-19. Across the whole study: Spain, Italy and the United States supplied samples that represented acute and convalescent COVID-19.

The CDR3 extends over 14 amino acids. V was pared by 0 bases and J by 1 base, with 8 bases between. Germline V CDR1 and CDR2: SGDLS, YYNGEE. Here immunoSEQ multiplex PCR was the method, and the copy in TCRdb shows in-frame clones only, minus some. The sample contains about 88,000 clones, approximately 90% of which appear only once. This receptor was obtained from a male donor with acute or convalescent COVID-19. J is TRBJ2-7 and V is TRBV9; D gene unclear. Sequenced sample: peripheral blood. CDR3 region: CASSVGEPSYEQYF. In nucleotides, the CDR3 is TGTGCCAGCAGCGTAGGCGAGCCGTCCTACGAGCAGTACTTC. The full variable domain, with the rest looked up from reference TRBV9 and TRBJ2-7, is DSGVTQTPKHLITATGQRVTLRCSPRSGDLSVYWYQQSLDQGLQFLIQYYNGEERAKGNILERFSAQQFPDLHSELNLSSLELGDSALYFCASSVGEPSYEQYFGPGTRLTVT.